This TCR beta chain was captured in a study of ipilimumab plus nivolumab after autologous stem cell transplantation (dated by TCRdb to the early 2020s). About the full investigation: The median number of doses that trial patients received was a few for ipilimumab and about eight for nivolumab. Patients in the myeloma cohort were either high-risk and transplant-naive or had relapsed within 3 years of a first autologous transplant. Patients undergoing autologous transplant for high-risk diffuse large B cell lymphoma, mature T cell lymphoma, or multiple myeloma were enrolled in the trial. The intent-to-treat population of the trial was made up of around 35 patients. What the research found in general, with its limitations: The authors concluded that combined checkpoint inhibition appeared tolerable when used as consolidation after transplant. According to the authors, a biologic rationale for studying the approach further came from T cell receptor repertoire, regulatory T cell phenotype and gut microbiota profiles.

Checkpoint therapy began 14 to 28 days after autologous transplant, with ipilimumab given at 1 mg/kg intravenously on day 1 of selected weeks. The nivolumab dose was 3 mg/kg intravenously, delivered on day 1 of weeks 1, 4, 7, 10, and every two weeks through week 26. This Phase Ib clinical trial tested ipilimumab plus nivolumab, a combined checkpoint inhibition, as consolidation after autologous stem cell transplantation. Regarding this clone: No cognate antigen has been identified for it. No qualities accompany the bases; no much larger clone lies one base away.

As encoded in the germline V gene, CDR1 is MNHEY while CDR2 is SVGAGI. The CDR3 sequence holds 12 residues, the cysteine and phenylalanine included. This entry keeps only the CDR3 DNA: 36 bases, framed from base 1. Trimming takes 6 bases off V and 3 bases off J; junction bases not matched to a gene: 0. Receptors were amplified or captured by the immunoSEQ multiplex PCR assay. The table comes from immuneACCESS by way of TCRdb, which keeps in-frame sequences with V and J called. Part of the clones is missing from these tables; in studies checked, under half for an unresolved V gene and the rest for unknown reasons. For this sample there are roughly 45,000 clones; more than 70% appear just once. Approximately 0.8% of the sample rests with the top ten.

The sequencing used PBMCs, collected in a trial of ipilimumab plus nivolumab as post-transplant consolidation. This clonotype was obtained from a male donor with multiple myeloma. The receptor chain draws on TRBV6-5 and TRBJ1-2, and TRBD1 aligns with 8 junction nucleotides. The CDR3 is CASRGQDYGYTF. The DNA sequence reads TGTGCCAGCAGGGGACAGGACTATGGCTACACCTTC.